This T cell receptor beta chain was observed in a study of T-cell reconstitution after alpha-beta-depleted transplantation in children. This clonotype has a count of ten or more. TCRbeta library preparation incorporated unique molecular identifiers. TCRdb passed the PCR reads through MiXCR, listing each CDR3 protein once. The table records under 450,000 distinct CDR3 sequences, approximately 12% of them present only once. Germline trimming cut 6 bases from V and 7 bases from J; bases unmatched to any gene: 5. The CDR3 is made up of 12 amino acids. This clonotype originated in a human donor who donated a stem cell graft to a child with Fanconi anemia. The rearrangement joins TRBV12-3 or TRBV12-4 to TRBJ1-2, with 7 bases identical to TRBD1. The starting material was PBMCs, obtained from the stem cell graft. CDR3 amino acids: CASSLTGAGYTF. The CDR3 DNA reads TGTGCCAGCAGCTTAACAGGGGCTGGCTACACCTTC.